This entry describes one T cell receptor beta chain. Per the original data handling: Estimated nucleated cell counts came from reference gene primer amplification. The protocol was immunoSEQ multiplex PCR, while the TCRdb copy is restricted to in-frame clones and leaves out a portion. That table gives V, J and clone size, and the DNA gave D and trimming. This sample has about 180,000 clones; around 80% occur once, and the top ten carry about 6.7%. Seattle participants joined during active infection and were tracked over time. The data were obtained in a study of blood T cell repertoires in COVID-19. Study at large: COVID-19 samples from acute and convalescent phases originated in the United States, Italy and Spain.

The sequencing input was peripheral blood. The TCR sequence derives from a middle-aged woman with COVID-19, enrolled during active disease.

This CDR3 reads CASTEDRSYNSPLHF. CDR3 nucleotide sequence: TGCGCCAGCACCGAGGACAGAAGTTATAATTCACCCCTCCACTTT. The chain joins TRBV10-2 to TRBJ1-6; perhaps TRBD1 as D (6 bases). The length of the CDR3 is 15 residues. Germline CDR1 is WSHSY and CDR2 is SAAADI. V was shortened by 7 bases and J by 4 bases, with 14 bases between the two germline ends.